Described below is a single T cell receptor beta chain sequence and its context. Antigen specificity is unknown. Blood draws occurred at baseline, cycle 4 day 1, and cycle 7 day 1. The method was immunoSEQ multiplex PCR; TCRdb's version includes in-frame clones alone and lacks a portion of them. The top ten clones hold 1.5% to 2% of a sample with more than 80,000 clones, about nine tenths of them seen once. The data belong to a study of OX40 agonist ivuxolimab in advanced cancers. Study information: The dose of intravenous ivuxolimab that patients received every 2 weeks ranged from 0.01 to 10 mg/kg. Partial responses were achieved by three patients, one with hepatocellular carcinoma and two with cutaneous melanoma. Study-wide points: Among some nonresponders, normalized T-cell clonal expansion was also low.

The germline V gene has CDR1 SGDLS and CDR2 YYNGEE. Trimming stripped 3 bases from V and 2 bases from J, with 12 bases between. This CDR3 is built from 14 residues. This sequence was found in an adult with an advanced solid tumor such as melanoma, head and neck, liver or kidney cancer. The rearrangement links TRBV9 to TRBJ2-7; weak D call: TRBD2 (5 bases). The input for sequencing was CD4+ or CD8+ T cells sorted from blood, taken in a trial of the OX40 agonist ivuxolimab. CDR3 nucleotides: TGTGCCAGCAGCGCCGAACTAGAGCCCTACGAGCAGTACTTC. Amino acid sequence: CASSAELEPYEQYF.